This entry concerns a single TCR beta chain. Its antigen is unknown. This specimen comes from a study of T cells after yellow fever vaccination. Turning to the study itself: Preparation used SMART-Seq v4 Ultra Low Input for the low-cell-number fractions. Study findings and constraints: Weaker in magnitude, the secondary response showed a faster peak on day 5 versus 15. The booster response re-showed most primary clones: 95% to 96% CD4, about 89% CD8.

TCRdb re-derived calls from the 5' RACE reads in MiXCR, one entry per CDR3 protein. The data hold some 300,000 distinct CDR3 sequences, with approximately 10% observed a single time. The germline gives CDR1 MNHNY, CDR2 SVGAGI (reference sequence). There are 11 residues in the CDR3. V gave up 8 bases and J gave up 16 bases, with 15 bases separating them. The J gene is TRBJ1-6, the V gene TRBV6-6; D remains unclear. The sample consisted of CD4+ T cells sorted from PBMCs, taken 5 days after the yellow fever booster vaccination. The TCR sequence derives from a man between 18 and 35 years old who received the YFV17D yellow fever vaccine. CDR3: CASAGSRHLHF. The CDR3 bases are TGTGCCAGCGCAGGTTCCCGGCATCTCCACTTT.